Below are 21 T cell receptor beta chains sequenced from a single sample in a study of T cell repertoires in cytomegalovirus infection. TCRdb independently ran MiXCR on the reads; one entry per CDR3 protein. The sample comprises roughly 640,000 distinct CDR3 sequences, approximately 24% of which are singletons, and roughly 8% rests with the top ten. Sample: CD8+ T cells from PBMCs. These receptors all stem from a human donor in good health (CMV status not recorded). Some clones in this sample may be carry-over from other donors' samples.

There are a few counts of this clonotype. The CDR3 DNA reads TGTGCCAGCAGCGCCACAGGGTCGGTTGGAAACACCATATATTTT. Translated, it gives CASSATGSVGNTIYF. The chain couples TRBV7-6 to TRBJ1-3, with D possibly being TRBD1 (6 bases). Germline CDR1 is SGHVS and CDR2 is FNYEAQ. This CDR3 region has 15 residues. The germline V and J ends were trimmed by 5 bases and 3 bases, with 14 bases remaining between them.

This clonotype showed up just once. In DNA, the CDR3 is TGTGCCAGCAGTCCCCTAAACCCACCGGGAGCCTCTACCGGCTACACCTTC. This sequence encodes CASSPLNPPGASTGYTF. This rearrangement joins TRBV27 to TRBJ1-2; D call uncertain. V was cut by 5 bases and J by 8 bases, with 27 bases left in between. The CDR3 is made up of 17 amino acids. Germline CDR1 is MNHEY and CDR2 is SMNVEV (reference sequence).

This clonotype was observed at least ten times. The chain joins TRBV28 to TRBJ2-6, with D unresolved. V lost 7 bases and J lost 1, with 8 bases in between. The CDR3 runs 14 residues. Looked up from germline, CDR1 is MDHEN and CDR2 is SYDVKM. The CDR3 is CASTDRSGANVLTF. The CDR3 DNA follows: TGTGCCAGCACCGATCGTTCTGGGGCCAACGTCCTGACTTTC.

This clonotype was counted at least ten times. The rearrangement links TRBV12-3 or TRBV12-4 to TRBJ1-4; 7 bases fit TRBD1. V gave up 4 bases and J gave up 1 base; unmatched junction bases: 0. The CDR3 loop spans 14 amino acids. The CDR3 region has the DNA TGTGCCAGCAGTTGGGACAGAACTAATGAAAAACTGTTTTTT. Its translation is CASSWDRTNEKLFF.

This clonotype has just a few counts. This chain uses TRBV6-2 or TRBV6-3 with TRBJ2-3; TRBD1 might be the D (6 bases). Trimming left V 6 bases short and J 3 bases short, with 19 bases between. The CDR3 is 16 residues long. The germline V gene encodes CDR1 MNHEY and CDR2 SVGEGT. The CDR3 loop reads CASRIWAGASTDTQYF. As DNA, the CDR3 is TGTGCCAGCAGAATATGGGCAGGGGCTTCGACAGATACGCAGTATTTT.

This clonotype was picked up a small number of times. The rearrangement links TRBV6-5 to TRBJ1-1; no firm D call. Germline V gene lookup returns CDR1 MNHEY and CDR2 SVGAGI. The CDR3 runs 18 residues. Trimming shortened V by 6 bases and J by 2 bases, and 25 bases separated the two germline ends. The chain's CDR3 is CASSQPSNIVNYNTEAFF. Here the CDR3 DNA reads TGTGCCAGCAGCCAACCCTCCAACATAGTCAATTATAACACTGAAGCTTTCTTT.

The chain combines TRBV5-8 with TRBJ2-1; maybe TRBD1 (6 bases). Trimming removed 2 bases from V and 5 bases from J, with 14 bases in between. The CDR3 length is 15 residues. CDR1 is SGHTS, CDR2 YDEGEE, per germline. The CDR3 DNA is TGTGCCAGCAGCTTAGCACAGGGTACTGACAATGAGCAGTTCTTC. Amino acid sequence: CASSLAQGTDNEQFF.

The V gene is TRBV27, the J gene TRBJ1-1; D might be TRBD1 (6 bases). Looked up from germline, CDR1 is MNHEY and CDR2 is SMNVEV (reference sequence). This CDR3 is built from 13 residues. Trimming removed 3 bases from V and 6 bases from J, with 11 bases in between. The CDR3 spells CASSFGGLSEAFF. The CDR3 nucleotides are TGTGCCAGCAGTTTTGGGGGCCTGTCTGAAGCTTTCTTT.

This clonotype has ten or more counts. The V gene is TRBV20-1, the J gene TRBJ2-7; D is perhaps TRBD1 (5 bases). Deletions cut 3 bases from V and 1 base from J, with 10 bases between. The CDR3 loop spans 13 amino acids. Germline V gene sequence: CDR1 DFQATT, CDR2 SNEGSKA (reference sequence). CDR3 loop: CSASDQGSYEQYF. In DNA, the CDR3 is TGCAGTGCTAGTGATCAGGGATCCTACGAGCAGTACTTC.

About this clonotype itself: The junction does not match germline at one end; this may be a read error. V usage is TRBV7-6 and J usage is TRBJ2-3; D is undetermined. Germline values: CDR1 SGHVS, CDR2 FNYEAQ. The CDR3 is 13 amino acids. This CDR3 reads CANSDTGQHHSHF. CDR3 nucleotides: TGTGCCAACAGTGATACGGGCCAACACCACTCCCATTTT.

This clonotype came up a few times. V is TRBV7-2 and J is TRBJ2-7, with D possibly TRBD2 on 5 matching bases. V shed 3 bases and J shed 7 bases, with 13 bases lying between them. The CDR3 totals 13 residues. Per germline, CDR1 SGHTA and CDR2 FQGNSA. The CDR3 reads CASSFVGRGEQYV. CDR3 nucleotides: TGTGCCAGCAGCTTCGTAGGAAGAGGGGAGCAGTACGTC.

This clonotype was observed at least ten times. J is TRBJ2-2 and V is TRBV7-2, with a tentative D call TRBD2 (7 bases). V was cut by 5 bases and J by 4 bases, with 17 bases left in between. Germline V gene sequence: CDR1 SGHTA, CDR2 FQGNSA. The CDR3 length is 16 residues. The CDR3 sequence: CASSLRTGGLTGELFF. The CDR3 DNA reads TGTGCCAGCAGCCTTCGGACGGGGGGCCTCACCGGGGAGCTGTTTTTT.

The CDR3 region is CASSLTTSGLSYNEQFF. The CDR3 DNA reads TGTGCCAGCAGTTTAACGACTAGCGGGCTCTCCTACAATGAGCAGTTCTTC. V gene TRBV12-3 or TRBV12-4 combines with J gene TRBJ2-1, with 10 bases matching TRBD2. The CDR3 extends over 17 amino acids. J gave up 0 bases and V 2 bases, and 4 bases lay outside the gene matches.

This clonotype was detected a few times. The gene calls are TRBV19 and TRBJ1-2; D perhaps matches TRBD1 (5 bases). V lost 5 bases to trimming and J lost 0 bases, with 19 bases between them. The CDR3 extends over 17 amino acids. Germline CDR1 and CDR2: LNHDA and SQIVND (reference sequence). CDR3 protein: CASSLLRDGYTNYGYTF. The CDR3, as DNA: TGTGCCAGTAGTCTTCTTCGGGACGGATATACTAACTATGGCTACACCTTC.

This clonotype has at least ten counts. The chain uses TRBV7-6 and TRBJ2-7; the match to TRBD1 covers 11 bases. J was trimmed by 6 bases and V by 2 bases; bases with no gene match: 3. The germline CDR1 and CDR2 sequences are SGHVS and FNYEAQ. The CDR3 has 14 amino acids. The CDR3 coding sequence is TGTGCCAGCAGCTTACCGGGACAGGGGGTCGAGCAGTACTTC. It codes for CASSLPGQGVEQYF.

This clonotype was counted between two and nine times. V usage is TRBV13 and J usage is TRBJ2-1; 10 nucleotides align to TRBD2. Germline V gene data show CDR1 as PRHDT and CDR2 as FYEKMQ (reference sequence). This CDR3 region has 15 residues. V lost 5 bases, J lost 9 bases, and 10 bases stayed unmatched. The CDR3 loop is CASSKRGGRDSEQFF. The CDR3 coding sequence is TGTGCCAGCAGCAAGCGGGGGGGCAGGGACAGTGAGCAGTTCTTC.

This clonotype was recorded many times. J is TRBJ1-2 and V is TRBV6-1, with D hard to call. CDR3 size: 15 residues. The ends were cut back, 6 bases at V and 2 bases at J, with 16 bases in the middle. Germline V CDR1 and CDR2: MNHNS, SASEGT. The CDR3 DNA reads TGTGCCAGCAGGGATCTGGCAGGCCTAAACTATGGCTACACCTTC. Its translation is CASRDLAGLNYGYTF.

The chain links TRBV10-3 to TRBJ2-1; 8 bases are shared with TRBD2. The trim removed 2 bases at V and 10 bases at J, leaving 7 bases unmatched. CDR1 ENHRY and CDR2 SYGVKD come from the germline V gene. The CDR3 extends over 14 amino acids. This CDR3 is CAISETFSGVEQFF. The CDR3 DNA sequence: TGTGCCATCAGTGAGACCTTTAGCGGGGTGGAGCAGTTCTTC.

This clonotype appeared once. A much larger clonotype is one base distant, so this may be a read error. The J gene is TRBJ2-1, the V gene TRBV7-8; no firm D call. The CDR3 loop spans 12 amino acids. Looked up from germline, CDR1 is SGHVS and CDR2 is FQNEAQ. The CDR3 region is CASSSLLNERFF. The CDR3 DNA follows: TGTGCCAGCAGCTCCCTCCTCAATGAGCGGTTCTTC.

This clonotype was observed many times. The chain recombines TRBV27 with TRBJ1-1; no firm D call. The CDR3 covers 14 residues. Per the germline V gene, CDR1 is MNHEY and CDR2 is SMNVEV (reference sequence). V was trimmed by 5 bases and J by 4 bases, leaving 14 bases between them. CDR3 in DNA: TGTGCCAGCAGTGTGCATCCGGCCGGCACTGAAGCTTTCTTT. Protein: CASSVHPAGTEAFF.

The J gene is TRBJ2-3, the V gene TRBV7-9; TRBD1 is a possible D gene (5 bases). The V end was cut by 3 bases, the J end by 1 base, with 11 bases between. Germline V gene data show CDR1 as SEHNR and CDR2 as FQNEAQ (reference sequence). This CDR3 is 15 amino acids long. CDR3: CASSFRAMGTDTQYF. CDR3 coding DNA: TGTGCCAGCAGCTTCAGGGCCATGGGCACAGATACGCAGTATTTT.